A single sample is the source of the 8 T cell receptor beta chains below, sequenced in a study of immune evolution from preneoplasia to lung adenocarcinoma. Here immunoSEQ multiplex PCR was the method, and the copy in TCRdb shows in-frame clones only, minus some. The sample comprises approximately 17,000 clones, 75% to 90% of which are singletons, and just over 2.5% rests with the top ten. Sample: FFPE invasive lung adenocarcinoma tissue. The source of these receptors is a person aged 65 to 85 with invasive lung adenocarcinoma.

This clone came up once. The chain is built from TRBV28 and TRBJ1-5, with TRBD1 matching 8 bases. CDR3 length: 14 amino acids. CDR1 and CDR2 from the germline V gene are MDHEN and SYDVKM. V lost 6 bases to trimming and J lost 5 bases; unmatched junction nucleotides: 6. CDR3 protein: CASSSDRAYQPQHF. For the CDR3, the DNA is TGTGCCAGCAGCTCGGACAGGGCGTATCAGCCCCAGCATTTT.

This chain uses TRBV9 with TRBJ2-2, with D perhaps TRBD2 (6 bases). CDR3 length equals 13 residues. Deletions cut 4 bases from V and 7 bases from J, with 11 bases between. Per germline, CDR1 SGDLS and CDR2 YYNGEE. CDR3 coding DNA: TGTGCCAGCAGCTTTCTGGGGGGCGGGGAGCTGTTTTTT. This codes for CASSFLGGGELFF.

The V gene is TRBV6-4, the J gene TRBJ2-7; 7 nucleotides align to TRBD1. CDR3 size: 14 residues. CDR1 is MRHNA, CDR2 SNTAGT, per germline. The J segment lost 4 bases and the V segment lost 11 bases, leaving 14 bases of the junction unmatched. CDR3 protein: CAPRLRGPNYEQYF. As DNA, the CDR3 is TGTGCCCCGAGGTTAAGGGGGCCAAATTACGAGCAGTACTTC.

V gene TRBV7-8 combines with J gene TRBJ2-1, with TRBD2 identical over 9 bases. V gave up 1 base and J gave up 0 bases; unmatched junction bases: 1. CDR1 SGHVS and CDR2 FQNEAQ come from the germline V gene. The CDR3 is 16 residues long. The DNA for the CDR3 is TGTGCCAGCAGCTTAGAAGCGGGAGGCTCCTACAATGAGCAGTTCTTC. Protein product: CASSLEAGGSYNEQFF. Full variable domain (remainder filled in from reference TRBV7-8 and TRBJ2-1): GAGVSQSPRYKVAKRGQDVALRCDPISGHVSLFWYQQALGQGPEFLTYFQNEAQLDKSGLPSDRFFAERPEGSVSTLKIQRTQQEDSAVYLCASSLEAGGSYNEQFFGPGTRLTVL.

The V and J genes are TRBV11-2 and TRBJ2-1; a possible D gene is TRBD2 (7 bases). V was shortened by 3 bases and J by 6 bases, with 15 bases between the two germline ends. The CDR3 is 15 amino acids. Germline CDR1 reads SGHAT; CDR2 reads FQNNGV. The CDR3 region has the DNA TGTGCCAGCAGCTTCCTCGGGGGGCCCTCCAATGAGCAGTTCTTC. Amino acid sequence: CASSFLGGPSNEQFF. Variable domain in full (rest from reference TRBV11-2 and TRBJ2-1): EAGVAQSPRYKIIEKRQSVAFWCNPISGHATLYWYQQILGQGPKLLIQFQNNGVVDDSQLPKDRFSAERLKGVDSTLKIQPAKLEDSAVYLCASSFLGGPSNEQFFGPGTRLTVL.

The chain carries TRBV5-5 and TRBJ2-4; the D gene could be TRBD1 or TRBD2 (5 bases each). CDR1 is SGHKS and CDR2 is YYEKEE in the germline V gene (reference sequence). V lost 4 bases to trimming and J lost 2 bases, with 10 bases between them. The CDR3 contains 14 residues. CDR3 in DNA: TGTGCCAGCAGCCCCGGGGCGACCAAAAACATTCAGTACTTC. It specifies CASSPGATKNIQYF.

The chain combines TRBV7-6 with TRBJ2-1; D gene ambiguous. V was pared by 5 bases and J by 5 bases, with 7 bases between. This CDR3 is built from 12 residues. The V gene's germline CDR1 is SGHVS and CDR2 FNYEAQ. The CDR3 here is CASSPLDNEQFF. CDR3 coding DNA: TGTGCCAGCAGCCCCTTGGACAATGAGCAGTTCTTC.

This chain connects TRBV2 to TRBJ1-2, with 7 bases aligning to TRBD1. The CDR3 covers 13 residues. J was trimmed by 6 bases and V by 9 bases; bases with no gene match: 10. Germline V gene lookup returns CDR1 SNHLY and CDR2 FYNNEI. The CDR3 DNA follows: TGTGCCAGTAAGACAGGGCCGATGAATGGCTACACCTTC. Translation gives CASKTGPMNGYTF.